These 19 T cell receptor beta chains came from one sample sequenced in a study of response to subunit inactivated influenza vaccine. TCRdb called the RT-PCR reads again in MiXCR, with one record for every CDR3 protein. The table lists fewer than 550,000 distinct CDR3 sequences, 25% of them singletons. The material was CD4+ T cells sorted from PBMCs, obtained around 5 days after vaccination. The source of these receptors is a man aged 45 to 65 who received an inactivated influenza vaccine.

At least ten counts were recorded for this clonotype. The chain links TRBV7-6 to TRBJ2-3; 7 positions match TRBD2. Germline values: CDR1 SGHVS, CDR2 FNYEAQ. The CDR3 runs 17 residues. V was clipped by 4 bases and J by 6 bases; unmatched bases: 16. Here the CDR3 reads CASSSGVGGRLADTQYF. The CDR3 DNA is TGTGCCAGCAGCTCGGGTGTGGGCGGGAGACTCGCCGATACGCAGTATTTT.

The chain is built from TRBV6-2 or TRBV6-3 and TRBJ1-2; D is ambiguous. The CDR3 loop spans 16 amino acids. Trimming removed 0 bases from V and 0 bases from J, with 11 bases in between. Germline CDR1 and CDR2: MNHEY and SVGEGT. CDR3 protein: CASSYSKGQTNYGYTF. The CDR3 DNA is TGTGCCAGCAGTTACTCGAAAGGGCAGACTAACTATGGCTACACCTTC.

This clonotype has at least ten counts. CDR3 sequence reads: CASSQITEAFF. The CDR3, as DNA: TGTGCCAGCAGTCAAATAACTGAAGCTTTCTTT. The chain couples TRBV6-6 to TRBJ1-1; D is unclear. The length of the CDR3 is 11 residues. The germline V gene has CDR1 MNHNY and CDR2 SVGAGI (reference sequence). V gave up 5 bases and J gave up 5 bases, with 6 bases separating them.

CDR3: CAISEPGRGYEQYF. Written as DNA, the CDR3 is TGTGCCATCAGTGAACCGGGCAGAGGCTACGAGCAGTACTTC. The rearrangement joins TRBV10-3 to TRBJ2-7; D unclear. The CDR3 is 14 amino acids. V was trimmed by 3 bases and J by 3 bases, leaving 12 bases between them. Germline V gene sequence: CDR1 ENHRY, CDR2 SYGVKD.

The rearrangement uses TRBV4-1 and TRBJ2-7, with 9 bases matching TRBD1. This CDR3 region has 15 residues. In germline, CDR1 is MGHRA, CDR2 YSYEKL. V dropped 4 bases and J dropped 2; count of bases not matched to a gene: 6. CDR3 sequence: CASSLQTGGAYEQYF. DNA for the CDR3: TGCGCCAGCAGCCTTCAGACAGGGGGAGCCTACGAGCAGTACTTC.

This clonotype was seen a few times. The chain links TRBV3-1 to TRBJ2-3; possible D gene TRBD2, 6 bases. The CDR3 has 14 residues. The germline V gene has CDR1 LGHDT and CDR2 YNNKEL (reference sequence). Trimming cost V 4 bases and J 9 bases, with 17 bases left between them. The CDR3 sequence is CASSPGTPVETQYF. Written as DNA, the CDR3 is TGTGCCAGCAGCCCCGGGACTCCGGTGGAAACGCAGTATTTT.

This clonotype was observed a handful of times. This chain uses TRBV5-1 with TRBJ2-7; TRBD1 matches 8 bases. V shed 4 bases, J shed 7 bases, and the junction held 10 bases outside the gene matches. The CDR3 is 14 amino acids. Germline V gene data show CDR1 as SGHRS and CDR2 as YFSETQ. The CDR3 region is CASSRADRVGEQYF. The CDR3 bases are TGCGCCAGCAGCAGGGCGGACAGGGTAGGGGAGCAGTACTTC. The whole variable domain, remainder taken from reference TRBV5-1 and TRBJ2-7, is KAGVTQTPRYLIKTRGQQVTLSCSPISGHRSVSWYQQTPGQGLQFLFEYFSETQRNKGNFPGRFSGRQFSNSRSEMNVSTLELGDSALYLCASSRADRVGEQYFGPGTRLTVT.

This clonotype was detected many times. The rearrangement uses TRBV5-1 and TRBJ2-7; D remains ambiguous. CDR3 length equals 14 residues. The V and J ends lost 2 bases and 0 bases respectively, with 9 bases between them. Looked up from germline, CDR1 is SGHRS and CDR2 is YFSETQ. The CDR3 protein is CASSLEPSSYEQYF. For the CDR3, the DNA is TGCGCCAGCAGCTTAGAGCCGAGCTCCTACGAGCAGTACTTC.

The chain is built from TRBV28 and TRBJ1-1, with 9 bases lining up with TRBD1. Per the germline V gene, CDR1 is MDHEN and CDR2 is SYDVKM. This CDR3 comprises 12 residues. V lost 6 bases and J lost 9; bases outside the gene matches: 5. The CDR3 protein is CASSLYRGQAFF. The CDR3 nucleotides are TGTGCCAGCAGCCTATACAGGGGGCAAGCTTTCTTT. Looking up the rest from reference TRBV28 and TRBJ1-1 gives the full variable domain: DVKVTQSSRYLVKRTGEKVFLECVQDMDHENMFWYRQDPGLGLRLIYFSYDVKMKEKGDIPEGYSVSREKKERFSLILESASTNQTSMYLCASSLYRGQAFFGQGTRLTVV.

This clonotype was counted ten times or more. V usage is TRBV6-2 or TRBV6-3 and J usage is TRBJ2-7, with a possible D match to TRBD2 (5 bases). Trimming removed 4 bases at V and 3 bases at J, with 7 bases between. Germline lookup yields CDR1 MNHEY and CDR2 SVGEGT. This CDR3 contains 12 residues. CDR3 DNA: TGTGCCAGCAGTTTCCGGGGCTACGAGCAGTACTTC. Translation: CASSFRGYEQYF.

In its sample, this clonotype was seen a few times. V gene TRBV20-1 combines with J gene TRBJ2-1; no clear D gene. The ends were cut back, 2 bases at V and 0 bases at J, with 11 bases in the middle. Per the germline V gene, CDR1 is DFQATT and CDR2 is SNEGSKA (reference sequence). The CDR3 is 15 amino acids. The CDR3 DNA sequence: TGCAGTGCTAGACCCCCACAGAGCTCCTACAATGAGCAGTTCTTC. Encoded protein: CSARPPQSSYNEQFF.

The rearrangement links TRBV3-1 to TRBJ2-7, with D maybe TRBD2 (7 bases). Germline CDR1 is LGHDT and CDR2 is YNNKEL (reference sequence). The CDR3 spans 14 residues. V shed 3 bases and J shed 3 bases, with 12 bases lying between them. The CDR3 reads CASSQGGRYYEQYF. The CDR3 nucleotides are TGTGCCAGCAGCCAGGGGGGGCGATACTACGAGCAGTACTTC.

The chain links TRBV29-1 to TRBJ1-1; D uncertain. The ends were cut back, 7 bases at V and 0 bases at J, with 12 bases in the middle. Germline V gives CDR1 SQVTM, CDR2 ANQGSEA. This CDR3 is 13 amino acids long. CDR3 sequence reads: CSGKSDMNTEAFF. As DNA, the CDR3 is TGCAGCGGAAAGAGTGACATGAACACTGAAGCTTTCTTT.

The J gene is TRBJ2-1, the V gene TRBV29-1; 8 bases map to TRBD1. CDR1 and CDR2 (germline): SQVTM, ANQGSEA. The CDR3 loop spans 12 amino acids. V was clipped by 6 bases and J by 10 bases; unmatched bases: 8. CDR3 bases: TGCAGCGTCCAGGACAGGGTCTACGAGCAGTTCTTC. Its translation is CSVQDRVYEQFF.

The chain couples TRBV29-1 to TRBJ2-7; 10 bases agree with TRBD1. This CDR3 has 14 residues. Per the germline V gene, CDR1 is SQVTM and CDR2 is ANQGSEA. J was trimmed by 5 bases and V by 5 bases; bases with no gene match: 9. The CDR3 spells CSVRVGQGIDEQYF. CDR3 DNA: TGCAGCGTTCGGGTGGGACAGGGGATCGACGAGCAGTACTTC.

This chain links TRBV27 with TRBJ1-1, with 7 positions matching TRBD1. Germline lookup yields CDR1 MNHEY and CDR2 SMNVEV (reference sequence). With 3 bases clipped from V and 1 base from J, the junction kept 14 bases outside the gene matches. This CDR3 spans 18 amino acids. This CDR3 reads CASSFQRGPTIGNTEAFF. The CDR3 region has the DNA TGTGCCAGCAGTTTTCAAAGGGGGCCCACTATAGGGAACACTGAAGCTTTCTTT.

This clonotype was picked up a small number of times. The chain carries TRBV6-1 and TRBJ2-3; 12 bases agree with TRBD1. The germline CDR1 and CDR2 sequences are MNHNS and SASEGT. This CDR3 has 15 residues. The trim removed 6 bases at V and 5 bases at J, leaving 6 bases unmatched. DNA of the CDR3: TGTGCCAGCAGGTTGGGGACAGGGGGCCTAGATACGCAGTATTTT. Translating gives CASRLGTGGLDTQYF.

The chain recombines TRBV24-1 with TRBJ2-1; D not certain. Germline V gene lookup returns CDR1 KGHDR and CDR2 SFDVKD. V was shortened by 5 bases and J by 6 bases, with 4 bases between the two germline ends. The CDR3 loop spans 11 amino acids. The CDR3: CATSGVNEQFF. The CDR3 DNA sequence: TGTGCCACCAGTGGGGTCAATGAGCAGTTCTTC.

In nucleotides, the CDR3 is TGTGCCAGCAGCCTAACCAGGGGGCCGGAAAAACTGTTTTTT. The encoded protein is CASSLTRGPEKLFF. The V call is TRBV7-2, the J call TRBJ1-4; TRBD1 agrees at 8 bases. J gave up 8 bases and V 5 bases, and 7 bases lay outside the gene matches. This CDR3 contains 14 residues. Germline assignment: CDR1 SGHTA and CDR2 FQGNSA.